This TCR beta chain was obtained from a study of shared clonotypes between healthy human individuals. Study as a whole: Per-donor plates numbered three CD4 naive, three CD4 memory, two CD8 naive and one CD8 memory.

Study outcomes and limitations: All-four-donor shared clonotypes had higher generation probabilities than non-shared clonotypes did.

Methods used by the authors: ImmunoSEQ output held junction-only sequences without quality scores, so filtering differed. Clones were read by immunoSEQ multiplex PCR, and TCRdb kept only the in-frame ones, dropping some. V, J and clone size are taken as reported in that table, and D and trimming were inferred from the DNA itself. The sample includes about 980,000 clones, over 75% of them seen just once. Investigators divided CD4+ cells into CD45RA+ naive and CD45RA-negative memory subsets. This CDR3 has 15 residues. Germline trimming cut 0 bases from V and 4 bases from J; bases unmatched to any gene: 5. Germline V gene data show CDR1 as MNHEY and CDR2 as SVGAGI. Details on this clone: Its antigen is as yet unknown.

This chain links TRBV6-5 with TRBJ2-7, with 8 bases aligning to TRBD1. The sequenced material came from memory CD4+ T cells sorted from blood. Documented subset: CD45RA-negative fraction. The receptor comes from a man aged 18-30 years in good health. The CDR3 protein is CASSYSVTGVYEQYF. The CDR3 nucleotides are TGTGCCAGCAGTTACTCGGTGACAGGGGTTTACGAGCAGTACTTC.